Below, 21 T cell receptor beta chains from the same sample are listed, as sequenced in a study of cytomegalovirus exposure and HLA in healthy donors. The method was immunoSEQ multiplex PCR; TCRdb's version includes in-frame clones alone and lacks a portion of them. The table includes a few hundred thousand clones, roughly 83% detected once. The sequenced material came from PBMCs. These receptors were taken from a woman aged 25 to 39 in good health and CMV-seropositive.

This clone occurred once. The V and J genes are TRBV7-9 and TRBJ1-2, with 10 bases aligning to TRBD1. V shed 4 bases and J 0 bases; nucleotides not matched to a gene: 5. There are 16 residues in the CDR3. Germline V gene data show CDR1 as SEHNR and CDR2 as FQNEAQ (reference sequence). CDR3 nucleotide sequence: TGTGCCAGCAGCTCGACAGGGGGCGAAGCTAACTATGGCTACACCTTC. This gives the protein CASSSTGGEANYGYTF. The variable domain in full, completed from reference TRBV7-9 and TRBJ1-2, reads DTGVSQNPRHKITKRGQNVTFRCDPISEHNRLYWYRQTLGQGPEFLTYFQNEAQLEKSRLLSDRFSAERPKGSFSTLEIQRTEQGDSAMYLCASSSTGGEANYGYTFGSGTRLTVV.

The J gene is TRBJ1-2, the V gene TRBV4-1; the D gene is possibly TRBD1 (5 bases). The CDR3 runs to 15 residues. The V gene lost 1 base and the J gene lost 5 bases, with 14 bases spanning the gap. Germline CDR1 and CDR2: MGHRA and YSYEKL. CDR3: CASSQVGGSWYGYTF. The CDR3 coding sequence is TGCGCCAGCAGCCAAGTGGGGGGGTCTTGGTATGGCTACACCTTC.

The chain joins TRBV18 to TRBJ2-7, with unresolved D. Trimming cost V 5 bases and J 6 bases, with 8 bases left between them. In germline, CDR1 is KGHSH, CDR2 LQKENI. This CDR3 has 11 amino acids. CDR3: CASSDTREQYF. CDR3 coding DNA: TGTGCCAGCTCAGACACACGCGAGCAGTACTTC.

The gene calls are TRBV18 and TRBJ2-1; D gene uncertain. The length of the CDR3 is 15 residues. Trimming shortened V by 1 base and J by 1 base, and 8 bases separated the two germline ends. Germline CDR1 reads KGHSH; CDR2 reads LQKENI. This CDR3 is CASSPRQDSYNEQFF. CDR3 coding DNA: TGTGCCAGCTCACCACGGCAGGATTCCTACAATGAGCAGTTCTTC.

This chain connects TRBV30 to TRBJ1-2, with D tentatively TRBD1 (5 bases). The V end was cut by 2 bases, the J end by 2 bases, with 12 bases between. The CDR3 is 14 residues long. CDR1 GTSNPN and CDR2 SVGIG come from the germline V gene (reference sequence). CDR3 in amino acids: CAWSNRPLNYGYTF. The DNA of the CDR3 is TGTGCCTGGAGTAACAGGCCTTTAAACTATGGCTACACCTTC.

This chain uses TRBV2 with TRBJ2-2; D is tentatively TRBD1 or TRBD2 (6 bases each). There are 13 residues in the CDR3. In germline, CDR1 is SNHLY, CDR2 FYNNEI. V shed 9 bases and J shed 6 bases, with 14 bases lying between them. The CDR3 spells CASKGGGAGELFF. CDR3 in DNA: TGTGCCAGTAAGGGGGGTGGCGCCGGGGAGCTGTTTTTT.

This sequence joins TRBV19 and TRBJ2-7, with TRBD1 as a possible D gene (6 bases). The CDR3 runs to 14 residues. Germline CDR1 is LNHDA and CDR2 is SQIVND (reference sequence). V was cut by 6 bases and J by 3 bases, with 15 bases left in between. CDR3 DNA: TGTGCCAGTAGCCCAACTTGGGACAACTACGAGCAGTACTTC. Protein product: CASSPTWDNYEQYF.

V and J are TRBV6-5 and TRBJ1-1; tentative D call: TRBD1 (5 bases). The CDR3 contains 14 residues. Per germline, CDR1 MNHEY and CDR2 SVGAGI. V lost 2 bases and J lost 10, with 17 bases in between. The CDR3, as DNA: TGTGCCAGCAGTTACCAGGGTACCGGTCTTGGAGCTTTCTTT. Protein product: CASSYQGTGLGAFF.

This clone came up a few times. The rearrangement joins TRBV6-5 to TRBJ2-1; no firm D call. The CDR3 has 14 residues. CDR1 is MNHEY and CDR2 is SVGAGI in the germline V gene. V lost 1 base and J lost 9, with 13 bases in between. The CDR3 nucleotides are TGTGCCAGCAGTTACTTGGGCCTTTTTCGTGAGCAGTTCTTC. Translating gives CASSYLGLFREQFF.

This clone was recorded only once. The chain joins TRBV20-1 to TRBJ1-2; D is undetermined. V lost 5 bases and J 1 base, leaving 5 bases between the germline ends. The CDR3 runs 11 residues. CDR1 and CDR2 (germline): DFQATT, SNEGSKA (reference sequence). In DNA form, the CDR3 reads TGCAGTGCTCCCAATAACTATGGCTACACCTTC. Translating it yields CSAPNNYGYTF.

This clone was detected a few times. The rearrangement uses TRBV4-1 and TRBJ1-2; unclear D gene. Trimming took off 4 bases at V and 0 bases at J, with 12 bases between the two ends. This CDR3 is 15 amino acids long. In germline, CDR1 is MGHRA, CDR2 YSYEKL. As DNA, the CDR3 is TGCGCCAGCAGCCCCTTTACAGTTACTAACTATGGCTACACCTTC. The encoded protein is CASSPFTVTNYGYTF.

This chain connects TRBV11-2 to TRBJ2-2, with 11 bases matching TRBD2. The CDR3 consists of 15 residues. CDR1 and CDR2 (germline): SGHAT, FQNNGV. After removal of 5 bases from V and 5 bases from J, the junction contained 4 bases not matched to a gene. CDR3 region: CASSLLAGDTGELFF. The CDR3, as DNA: TGTGCCAGCAGCCTACTAGCGGGAGATACCGGGGAGCTGTTTTTT.

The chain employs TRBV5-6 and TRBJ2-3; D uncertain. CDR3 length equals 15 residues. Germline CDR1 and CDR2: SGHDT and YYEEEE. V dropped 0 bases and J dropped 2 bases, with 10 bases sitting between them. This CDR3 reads CASSLGRRFTDTQYF. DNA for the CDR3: TGTGCCAGCAGCTTGGGCAGGCGATTCACAGATACGCAGTATTTT.

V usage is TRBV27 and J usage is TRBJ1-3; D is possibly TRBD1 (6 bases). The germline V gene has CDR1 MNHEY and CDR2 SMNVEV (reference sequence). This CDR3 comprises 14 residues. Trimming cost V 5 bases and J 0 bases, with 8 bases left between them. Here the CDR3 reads CASSRDNSGNTIYF. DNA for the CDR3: TGTGCCAGCAGTAGGGACAACTCTGGAAACACCATATATTTT.

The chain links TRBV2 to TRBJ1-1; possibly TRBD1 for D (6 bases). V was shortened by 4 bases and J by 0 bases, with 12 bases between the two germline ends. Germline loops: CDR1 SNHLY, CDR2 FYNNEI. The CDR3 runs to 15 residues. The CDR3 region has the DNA TGTGCCAGCAGTGGGCCGGGACAATTGAACACTGAAGCTTTCTTT. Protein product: CASSGPGQLNTEAFF.

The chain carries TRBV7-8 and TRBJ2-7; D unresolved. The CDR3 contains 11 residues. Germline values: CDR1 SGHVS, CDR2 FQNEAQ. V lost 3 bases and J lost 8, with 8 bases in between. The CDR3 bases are TGTGCCAGCAGCTTTTCGAGCCAGCAGTACTTC. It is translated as CASSFSSQQYF. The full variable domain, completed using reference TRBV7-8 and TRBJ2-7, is GAGVSQSPRYKVAKRGQDVALRCDPISGHVSLFWYQQALGQGPEFLTYFQNEAQLDKSGLPSDRFFAERPEGSVSTLKIQRTQQEDSAVYLCASSFSSQQYFGPGTRLTVT.

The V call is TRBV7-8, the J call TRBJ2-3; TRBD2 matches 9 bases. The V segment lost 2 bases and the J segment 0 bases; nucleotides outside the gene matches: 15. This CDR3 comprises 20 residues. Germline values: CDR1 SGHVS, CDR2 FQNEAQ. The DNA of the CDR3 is TGTGCCAGCAGCTTAATCAGACTAGCGGTAAAAAAAGGGAGCACAGATACGCAGTATTTT. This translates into CASSLIRLAVKKGSTDTQYF.

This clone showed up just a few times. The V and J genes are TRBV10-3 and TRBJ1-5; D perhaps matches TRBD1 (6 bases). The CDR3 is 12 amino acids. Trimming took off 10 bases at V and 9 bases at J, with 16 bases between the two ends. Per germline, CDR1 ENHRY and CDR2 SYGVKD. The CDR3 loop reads CASGMEGGPQHF. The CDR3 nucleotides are TGTGCCAGTGGGATGGAGGGGGGGCCCCAGCATTTT.

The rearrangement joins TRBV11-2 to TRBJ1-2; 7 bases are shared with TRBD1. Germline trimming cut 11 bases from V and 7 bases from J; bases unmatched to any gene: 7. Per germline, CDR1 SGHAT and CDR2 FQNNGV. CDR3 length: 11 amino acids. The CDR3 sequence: CAQNRQGGYTF. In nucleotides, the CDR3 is TGTGCCCAAAACCGACAGGGTGGCTACACCTTC.

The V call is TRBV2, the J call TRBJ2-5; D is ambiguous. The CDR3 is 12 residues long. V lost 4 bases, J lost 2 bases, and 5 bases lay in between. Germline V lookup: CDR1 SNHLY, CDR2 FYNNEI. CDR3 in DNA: TGTGCCAGCAGTGCTAGTCAAGAGACCCAGTACTTC. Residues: CASSASQETQYF.

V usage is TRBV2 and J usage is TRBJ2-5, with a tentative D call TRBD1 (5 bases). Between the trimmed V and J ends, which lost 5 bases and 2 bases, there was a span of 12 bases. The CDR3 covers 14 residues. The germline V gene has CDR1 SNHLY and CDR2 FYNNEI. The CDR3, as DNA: TGTGCCAGCAGTCGCAAGGGGCCTCAAGAGACCCAGTACTTC. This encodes CASSRKGPQETQYF.